A selection of T cell receptor beta chains follows, all from one sample in a study of response to subunit inactivated influenza vaccine. TCRdb independently ran MiXCR on the RT-PCR reads; one entry per CDR3 protein. The data hold over 150,000 distinct CDR3 sequences, with roughly 10% observed a single time. Sample: CD8+ T cells sorted from PBMCs, taken less than 30 months after vaccination. These TCRs come from a man aged 50 to 69 who received an inactivated influenza vaccine. The CDR3 runs from the conserved cysteine through the conserved F or W. D genes are given only for firm matches. Clone size is stated in some rows and not others, as once, few, many or a class when expanded.

size	V	D	J	DNA	CDR3
many	TRBV29-1	NA	TRBJ2-1	TGCAGCGTTGTGGGGGAGAACTCCTACAATGAGCAGTTCTTC	CSVVGENSYNEQFF
few	TRBV20-1	TRBD1	TRBJ1-2	TGCAGTGCTAGAGAGACAGGGGGGGCCTATGGCTACACCTTC	CSARETGGAYGYTF
NA	TRBV4-3	TRBD1	TRBJ2-3	TGCGCCAGCAGCCAAGAAGACAGGGGGAGCACAGATACGCAGTATTTT	CASSQEDRGSTDTQYF
few	TRBV5-6	NA	TRBJ2-1	TGTGCCAGCAGCCTTGGGAGTAGGAATGAGCAGTTCTTC	CASSLGSRNEQFF
NA	TRBV13	NA	TRBJ2-3	TGTGCCAGCAGCTTTAGTCGGGAGCCCACAGATACGCAGTATTTT	CASSFSREPTDTQYF
many	TRBV19	NA	TRBJ1-2	TGTGCCAGTAGTTACGGGGCCTATGGCTACACCTTC	CASSYGAYGYTF
NA	TRBV4-1	NA	TRBJ2-1	TGCGCCAGCAGCCCTGACAGGGAGGGGATGAAATACAATGAGCAGTTCTTC	CASSPDREGMKYNEQFF
few	TRBV4-1	TRBD1	TRBJ1-1	TGCGCCAGCAGCCAAGCCCCGACAGGGTGGACTGAAGCTTTCTTT	CASSQAPTGWTEAFF
many	TRBV12-3/TRBV12-4	NA	TRBJ2-2	TGTGCCAGCAGTCCGGGACCGATGAACACCGGGGAGCTGTTTTTT	CASSPGPMNTGELFF
many	TRBV4-1	NA	TRBJ2-2	TGCGCCAGCAGCCGCGGAGACTTATACACCGGGGAGCTGTTTTTT	CASSRGDLYTGELFF
NA	TRBV4-3	NA	TRBJ1-4	TGCGCCAGCAGCAAACGACCGGGGGGCGCGGGCTTGCCTAATGAAAAACTGTTTTTT	CASSKRPGGAGLPNEKLFF
few	TRBV3-1	NA	TRBJ2-3	TGTGCCAGCAGCCAAGAGCCGGGTAGCCCCACAGATACGCAGTATTTT	CASSQEPGSPTDTQYF
many	TRBV10-3	TRBD2	TRBJ2-1	TGTGCCATCAGTGAGGCCAGGTATCAGCGGGAGGAGTCCTACAATGAGCAGTTCTTC	CAISEARYQREESYNEQFF